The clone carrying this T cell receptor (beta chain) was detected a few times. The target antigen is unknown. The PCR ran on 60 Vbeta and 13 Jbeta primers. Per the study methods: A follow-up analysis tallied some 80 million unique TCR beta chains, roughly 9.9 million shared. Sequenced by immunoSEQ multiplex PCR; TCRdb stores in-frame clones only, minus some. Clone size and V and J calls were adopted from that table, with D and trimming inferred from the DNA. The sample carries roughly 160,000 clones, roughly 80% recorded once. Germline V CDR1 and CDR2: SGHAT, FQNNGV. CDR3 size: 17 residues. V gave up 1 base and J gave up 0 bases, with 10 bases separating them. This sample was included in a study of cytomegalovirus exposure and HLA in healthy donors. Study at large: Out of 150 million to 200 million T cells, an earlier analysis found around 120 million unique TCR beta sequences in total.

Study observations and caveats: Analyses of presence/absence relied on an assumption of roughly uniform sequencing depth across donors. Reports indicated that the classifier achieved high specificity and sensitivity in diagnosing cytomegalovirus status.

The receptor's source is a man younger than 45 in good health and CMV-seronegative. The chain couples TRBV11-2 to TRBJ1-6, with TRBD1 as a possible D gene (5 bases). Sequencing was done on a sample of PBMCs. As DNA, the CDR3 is TGTGCCAGCAGCTTAGTTGGGGGGAGCTCCTATAATTCACCCCTCCACTTT. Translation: CASSLVGGSSYNSPLHF.